The clone carrying this TCR beta chain was picked up many times. Antigen unknown. These data originate in a study of T-cell memory formation after mild COVID-19. About the study: TCR clustering was largely donor specific. Findings and caveats of the study: Clones shrinking between day 15 and 85 showed a balanced CD4/CD8 split, and those that grew later tilted toward CD4+.

MiXCR, applied by TCRdb to the 5' RACE reads, yields one record per CDR3 protein. Among tens of thousands of distinct CDR3 sequences listed, around 21% were seen once. The TCR sequence derives from an adult who had mild COVID-19 (a few samples of this study predate the infection). Cell type and time point are not known. Sequencing was carried out using PBMCs or a T cell subset sorted from them (not recorded which).

The CDR3 protein is CSTDGQGGTEAFF. CDR3 sequence (DNA): TGCAGCACCGACGGACAGGGAGGAACTGAAGCTTTCTTT. V gene TRBV29-1 combines with J gene TRBJ1-1, with 8 bases fitting TRBD1. The CDR3 runs 13 residues. CDR1 and CDR2 (germline): SQVTM, ANQGSEA. Trimming took 8 bases from V and 5 from J; bases not matched to a gene: 10.